This T cell receptor (beta chain) was identified during a study of cytomegalovirus exposure and HLA in healthy donors (dated by TCRdb to 2015 to 2018). A note on the overall study: According to an earlier analysis of several hundred of the donors, 150 million to 200 million T cells yielded 117 million unique TCR beta sequences and more than 250 Gb of sequence data. Of the roughly 390 genotyped donors, approximately 80% fell in the genetic ancestry cluster associated with self-reported Caucasian donors. Four or five DR-DQ haplotypes were handled as single units for association and clustering because linkage in the cohort was strong. The number of donors typed differed by locus, with roughly 629-640 for A, B, C, DRB1 and DQB1, around 520 for DQA1, nearly 610 for DPA1, and around 450 for DPB1. Besides the first cohort of about 730 subjects, a separate validation cohort made up of over 95 different subjects was used. Among roughly 400 genotyped donors of the cohort, an average of approximately 240,000 unique TCR beta nucleotide sequences were sequenced per donor, roughly 20% of them non-productive. Rather than using new phenotypic data, the later analysis identified candidate immune exposures from TCR beta sequences and from how often those sequences occurred across donors. An earlier analysis of 587 of the donors used high-throughput TCR beta sequencing to judge whether each TCR beta V gene segment behaved as functional or pseudogenic. Donor age, sex, ethnicity and CMV serostatus were compiled together with the repertoire data. The study aimed to test whether cataloging public T cell receptors could reveal signatures of past pathogen exposure. An early release that covered several hundred HLA-typed donors contained approximately 300 gigabases of sequencing data and 65 million to 100 million unique TCR sequences. A later genetic analysis took genome-wide SNP genotypes for about 65% of the 666 donors and used that subset as a discovery cohort. Both class I and class II loci were covered by HLA typing, at four-digit resolution. The study used immunosequencing to profile the T cell repertoires of some 600 subjects and linked those repertoires to cytomegalovirus serostatus. Every discovery cohort repertoire had been produced on one sequencing platform. To predict cytomegalovirus infection status, the study combined high-throughput TCR immunosequencing, statistical association of individual TCRs with disease status, and machine learning. A later analysis re-examined previously published TCR beta repertoires from just over 650 donors and added high-resolution HLA genotyping to investigate patterns of TCR occurrence.

In total, around 600 healthy bone marrow donors made up the cohort. At the time of sampling, every cohort member was nominally healthy, though immune exposures that went unrecorded were likely present. The donor was CMV seronegative and belonged to the group of over 300 seronegative cohort members. Each donor provided a peripheral blood sample, and peripheral blood mononuclear cells were used for TCR beta sequencing. Genomic DNA was extracted from the blood cell samples with the Qiagen DNeasy Blood Extraction Kit. The full study reports these points: The cohort was sequenced for TCR beta chains only, and without alpha or paired-chain data the features that could be detected were limited. In a later analysis, 16,951 TCR beta sequences were associated with specific HLA alleles at a false discovery rate of 0.05. Roughly uniform sequencing depth across donors was assumed in presence/absence analyses, although this assumption may not hold. Seventeen rarely observed V segments, including chromosome 9 orphons, were excluded from the earlier analysis of some 590 of the donors because counts were too low. In a later analysis, the rate of TCR association differed among HLA loci, with DRB1 alleles having the most associated TCRs and HLA-C alleles having the fewest. Because HLA typing was unavailable for some donors at each locus, only the typed subset was used in association tests. The study gave a list of about 170 TCR beta chains associated with cytomegalovirus. According to a later analysis, most CMV-associated TCR beta chains appeared to be HLA-restricted, and the HLA associations seemed to be driven largely by CMV exposure. In vitro tests confirmed that a few of the cytomegalovirus-associated TCR beta chains recognize cytomegalovirus antigens. In a later analysis, HLA-associated TCR beta chains showed more clonal expansion and lower generation probabilities than non-associated chains that were equally common. According to a later analysis, parvovirus B19, influenza, CMV and Epstein-Barr virus appeared linked to several top co-occurrence clusters. In both the original and validation cohorts, the classifier was reported to diagnose cytomegalovirus status with high specificity and sensitivity. When HLA alleles, especially DR and DQ, strongly co-occurred, TCR associations were difficult to assign to individual alleles. According to a later genetic analysis, donors in an Asian-associated ancestry cluster had fewer N-insertions in productive TCRs than the roughly 670-donor mean. The authors suggested that the approach could potentially be generalized to other disease states and immunological phenotypes. A further reported finding was that TCR beta sequences accurately predicted the HLA-A and HLA-B alleles for most subjects in the first cohort. A later genetic analysis associated a missense DCLRE1C variant with V-gene and J-gene trimming of TCR beta chains, and an independent cohort replicated the association. Immune exposure information for the cohort was limited to CMV serostatus. In an earlier analysis of fewer than 700 of the donors, most TCR beta V segments appeared in productive rearrangements about 87% or about 30% of the time, broadly matching IMGT annotations. A cluster of highly shared sequence variants was judged likely to represent a technical artifact of the sequencing pipeline. Most TCR sequences were seen in very few donors, while some public TCRs were found in many individuals. Correlated functional status among segregating V segments might reflect linkage disequilibrium, but an unknown experimental factor could not be ruled out. The 87-base-pair reads could not distinguish some IMGT-functional V segments, including TRBV6-2 and TRBV6-3, so those segments were excluded.

Comment on this clone: The antigen this receptor binds is unknown. The sample holds no much larger clone one base away, and base qualities are not on file.

Taken from cysteine to phenylalanine, the CDR3 has 15 residues. The CDR3 DNA has 45 bases and is translated from base 1. Sequences MNHNS (CDR1) and SASEGT (CDR2) are obtained from the germline V gene. V is trimmed back by 7 bases and J by 6 bases, and the junction contains 10 bases that no gene match accounts for. Preparation of the library involved the immunoSEQ multiplex PCR assay. The multiplex PCR relied on a mix of 60 forward primers for TCR Vbeta segments and 13 reverse primers for TCR Jbeta segments. The CDR3 region of rearranged TCR beta genes was amplified from genomic DNA with a multiplex PCR assay. The amplified TCR beta libraries were sequenced on the Illumina HiSeq System as 87-base-pair reads. Per the original workflow: Across the roughly 600 repertoires, a later analysis counted 80 million or so unique TCR beta chains, some 11 million of which were shared by at least two donors. Raw reads were error-corrected and collapsed into unique sequences with a nearest-neighbor algorithm that merged closely related sequences to remove PCR and sequencing errors. Alignment of CDR3 sequences to IMGT reference sequences was used to assign V, D and J gene segments. For a sequence to be retained, a match of at least six nucleotides to both a V gene segment and a J gene segment was required. A rearrangement counted as productive if the CDR3 had no stop codons and remained in frame with V and J, and every other rearrangement counted as non-productive. Following IMGT convention, CDR3 was defined as the stretch from the second conserved V-encoded cysteine to the conserved J-encoded phenylalanine. The earlier analysis of some 540 of the donors excluded any sequence lacking an unambiguous match to a single V gene segment. An earlier analysis of almost 600 of the donors classified V segments as functional when productive rearrangements were above 56.7% and as segregating when the standard deviation between donors was above 5%. A statistical classification framework was built for diagnosing cytomegalovirus status from the catalog of TCR beta chain sequences. In a later analysis, TCR nucleotide sequences were compared against IMGT/GENE-DB human TR gene sequences so that V and J genes could be assigned. A later analysis assigned CDR3 sequences and most-parsimonious VDJ recombination scenarios with the TCRdist pipeline. In a later analysis, each TCR beta chain was defined by its CDR3 amino acid sequence together with its V-gene family, and reads without a unique V-gene family were excluded. A later analysis removed 550 to 650 highly shared, low-generation-probability nucleotide sequences to deal with suspected cross-contamination and a sequencing artifact. In a later analysis, a clonal expansion index was calculated for each public chain from normalized within-repertoire ranks of inferred template counts. In a later analysis, generation probabilities were computed using a VDJ recombination model fitted to out-of-frame rearrangements, and the results were checked against IGoR. Hypergeometric tests were used in a later analysis to score TCR-TCR, TCR-HLA and TCR-CMV co-occurrence, with a repertoire-size bias correction applied to the TCR pairs. In a later analysis, false discovery rates were estimated by permuting HLA or CMV assignments 20 times. A later analysis grouped co-occurring TCRs with DBSCAN, adding TCRdist sequence similarity when clustering within HLA-allele-positive subsets. For co-occurrence clustering, repertoires with fewer than 30,000 or more than 120,000 public chains were excluded, along with roughly 5 repertoires with anomalous nucleotide sharing. This is the immuneACCESS table as TCRdb keeps it, with only in-frame sequences that have V and J called. A part of the clones is gone; compared with another copy, unresolved V genes explain less than half, and the rest is unexplained. Clone size and the V and J calls come from that table; the DNA yielded D and trimming. A total of 150,000 to 200,000 clones appear in this sample, less than 75% of them only once. About 1.6% of the sample belongs to the ten largest clones.

The sequenced material came from PBMCs. The rearranged segments are TRBV6-1 and TRBJ2-7; TRBD1 lines up with 12 middle nucleotides. This clonotype was obtained from a girl between 10 and 17 years old in good health and CMV-seronegative. Read as DNA, the sequence is TGTGCCAGCAAAATTGCCGGGACAGGGGGCGGCGAGCAGTACTTC. Its protein is CASKIAGTGGGEQYF.